This is a list of T cell receptor beta chains from one sample in a study of OX40 agonist ivuxolimab in advanced cancers. Assay: immunoSEQ multiplex PCR; the TCRdb copy retains only in-frame clones and omits some. This sample has around 53,000 clones, with about 85% found just once. The specimen comprised CD4+ or CD8+ T cells sorted from blood, sampled in a trial of the OX40 agonist ivuxolimab. Source of these receptors: an adult with an advanced solid tumor such as melanoma, head and neck, liver or kidney cancer. Both conserved end residues are part of each CDR3. A D gene is named only where the DNA matches it firmly. Not all rows give a size; the values are once, few, many and, for expanded clones, a class.

v_gene: TRBV19; len: 15; j_gene: TRBJ2-6; abundance: NA; d_gene: NA; CDR3nt: TGTGCCAGTAGTATTTGGGGGTCTGGGGCCAACGTCCTGACTTTC; CDR3aa: CASSIWGSGANVLTF
v_gene: TRBV19; len: 17; j_gene: TRBJ1-2; abundance: NA; d_gene: TRBD1; CDR3nt: TGTGCCAGTAGTACCCACATGACAGGGGGTAATCACTATGGCTACACCTTC; CDR3aa: CASSTHMTGGNHYGYTF
v_gene: TRBV7-6; len: 14; j_gene: TRBJ2-1; abundance: NA; d_gene: NA; CDR3nt: TGTGCCAGCAGCTTTCGTACTGACGACAATGAGCAGTTCTTC; CDR3aa: CASSFRTDDNEQFF
v_gene: TRBV6-5; len: 15; j_gene: TRBJ2-5; abundance: NA; d_gene: TRBD1; CDR3nt: TGTGCCAGCAGTTACTCCGGGACAGACCCCAGGGCCCAGTACTTC; CDR3aa: CASSYSGTDPRAQYF
v_gene: TRBV19; len: 15; j_gene: TRBJ2-3; abundance: once; d_gene: NA; CDR3nt: TGTGCCAGTAGTACCTTACCCACTAGCACAGATACGCAGTATTTT; CDR3aa: CASSTLPTSTDTQYF
v_gene: TRBV25-1; len: 11; j_gene: TRBJ2-5; abundance: NA; d_gene: NA; CDR3nt: TGTGCCAGCAGTGAATTAGAGACCCAGTACTTC; CDR3aa: CASSELETQYF
v_gene: TRBV4-3; len: 15; j_gene: TRBJ2-2; abundance: NA; d_gene: NA; CDR3nt: TGCGCCAGCAGCCAAGATCTTATCCACACCGGGGAGCTGTTTTTT; CDR3aa: CASSQDLIHTGELFF
v_gene: TRBV10-2; len: 16; j_gene: TRBJ1-1; abundance: NA; d_gene: NA; CDR3nt: TGCGCCAGCAGTGAGTCGAGGGTTTGGCGGAACACTGAAGCTTTCTTT; CDR3aa: CASSESRVWRNTEAFF
v_gene: TRBV14; len: 17; j_gene: TRBJ2-3; abundance: NA; d_gene: TRBD2; CDR3nt: TGTGCCAGCAGCCTCCAGGATCTAGCGGTATTCACAGATACGCAGTATTTT; CDR3aa: CASSLQDLAVFTDTQYF
v_gene: TRBV9; len: 17; j_gene: TRBJ2-3; abundance: NA; d_gene: TRBD2; CDR3nt: TGTGCCAGCAGCGTAGAAGGAGAGCGGGGGATCACAGATACGCAGTATTTT; CDR3aa: CASSVEGERGITDTQYF
v_gene: TRBV27; len: 15; j_gene: TRBJ2-2; abundance: NA; d_gene: TRBD2; CDR3nt: TGTGCCAGCAGCCCTAGCGGGGGAAGCACCGGGGAGCTGTTTTTT; CDR3aa: CASSPSGGSTGELFF
v_gene: TRBV30; len: 15; j_gene: TRBJ2-1; abundance: NA; d_gene: NA; CDR3nt: TGTGCCTGGAGTGTGGTCACAAGACCTTACAATGAGCAGTTCTTC; CDR3aa: CAWSVVTRPYNEQFF
v_gene: TRBV6-5; len: 15; j_gene: TRBJ2-6; abundance: NA; d_gene: NA; CDR3nt: TGTGCCAGCAGTTACTCAGCCTCTGGGGCCAACGTCCTGACTTTC; CDR3aa: CASSYSASGANVLTF
v_gene: TRBV28; len: 14; j_gene: TRBJ1-1; abundance: NA; d_gene: NA; CDR3nt: TGTGCCAGCAGTTACAGGGTTGGGAACACTGAAGCTTTCTTT; CDR3aa: CASSYRVGNTEAFF
v_gene: TRBV7-9; len: 15; j_gene: TRBJ2-7; abundance: NA; d_gene: NA; CDR3nt: TGTGCCAGCAGCCCAGAGGGGGTTGGCTCCTACGAGCAGTACTTC; CDR3aa: CASSPEGVGSYEQYF
v_gene: TRBV11-1; len: 16; j_gene: TRBJ2-5; abundance: NA; d_gene: TRBD1; CDR3nt: TGTGCCAGCAGCTTGGTGGACAGGGGACGGTTGGAGACCCAGTACTTC; CDR3aa: CASSLVDRGRLETQYF
v_gene: TRBV29-1; len: 14; j_gene: TRBJ1-1; abundance: NA; d_gene: NA; CDR3nt: TGCAGCGTTGAACCAGGGCTTATGGACACTGAAGCTTTCTTT; CDR3aa: CSVEPGLMDTEAFF